The clone carrying this T cell receptor (beta chain) was seen once. The antigen remains undetermined. The entry originates in a study of graft-versus-host responses after intestinal transplantation. Looking at the study overall: Recipients obtained multivisceral, liver-intestinal, or isolated intestinal transplants. Among the recipients, all got anti-thymocyte globulin induction and then tacrolimus and steroids for two to four years.

Overall study results and limits: Detected in recipient marrow were GvH clones, some of which were first observed in ileum or blood. The highest levels of circulating GvH clones went along with early declines in HvG clones after transplant.

The CDR3 consists of 14 residues. The protocol was immunoSEQ multiplex PCR, while the TCRdb copy is restricted to in-frame clones and leaves out a portion. The sample has some 130,000 clones, 90% to 95% seen once. This sequence originates from a human donor who received an intestinal transplant. V gene TRBV21-1 combines with J gene TRBJ2-5; the D segment call TRBD2 is taken from the table without a DNA check. TRBV21-1 constitutes a pseudogene. The source material was unstimulated CD4+ T cells sorted from spleen or lymph node cells, sampled before intestinal transplant. The CDR3 is CASPGVSCQETQYF. The CDR3, as DNA: TGTGCCAGCCCGGGGGTGTCTTGCCAAGAGACCCAGTACTTC.